A single sample gave rise to the 14 T cell receptor beta chains below, sequenced in a study of cytomegalovirus exposure and HLA in healthy donors. The PCR used 60 Vbeta and 13 Jbeta primers. The method was immunoSEQ multiplex PCR; TCRdb's version includes in-frame clones alone and lacks a portion of them. The data show about 140,000 clones, with about 66% seen just once and roughly 1.9% held by the top ten. Sequencing was done on a sample of PBMCs. These receptors all come from a male donor in good health and CMV-seronegative.

V usage is TRBV9 and J usage is TRBJ1-1; 9 nucleotides line up with TRBD1. Per the germline V gene, CDR1 is SGDLS and CDR2 is YYNGEE. The CDR3 runs to 15 residues. J was trimmed by 3 bases and V by 4 bases; bases with no gene match: 7. The CDR3 sequence is CASSPTGGLDTEAFF. CDR3 DNA: TGTGCCAGCAGCCCGACAGGGGGGCTAGACACTGAAGCTTTCTTT.

The sample holds a few counts of this clone. The V and J genes are TRBV6-6 and TRBJ1-5, with D possibly matching TRBD1 (6 bases). Between the trimmed V and J ends, which lost 6 bases and 6 bases, there was a span of 9 bases. The CDR3 covers 12 residues. Germline loops: CDR1 MNHNY, CDR2 SVGAGI (reference sequence). The CDR3 here is CASSSRGQPQHF. CDR3 nucleotide sequence: TGTGCCAGCAGCTCCAGGGGTCAGCCCCAGCATTTT.

The CDR3 nucleotides are TGCGCCAGCAGCCAAGATGTCGGACTAGCGGTGAGCACAGATACGCAGTATTTT. It is translated as CASSQDVGLAVSTDTQYF. V is TRBV4-1 and J is TRBJ2-3, with TRBD2 matching 10 bases. Germline lookup yields CDR1 MGHRA and CDR2 YSYEKL. The CDR3 has 18 amino acids. V shed 0 bases, J shed 0 bases, and the junction held 6 bases outside the gene matches.

On this clone: The sample contains more than one DNA sequence encoding this CDR3. The chain recombines TRBV5-1 with TRBJ2-3, with 11 bases matching TRBD2. The length of the CDR3 is 15 residues. V lost 2 bases, J lost 3 bases, and 2 bases stayed unmatched. Germline CDR1 and CDR2: SGHRS and YFSETQ. CDR3 amino acids: CASSLLAGETDTQYF. The CDR3 nucleotides are TGCGCCAGCAGCTTACTAGCGGGGGAGACAGATACGCAGTATTTT.

This clone turned up a few times. V is TRBV29-1 and J is TRBJ1-5; no definite D call. Per germline, CDR1 SQVTM and CDR2 ANQGSEA. V was pared by 4 bases and J by 1 base, with 17 bases between. This CDR3 is built from 16 residues. The CDR3 region is CSVVVGGGRSNQPQHF. CDR3 in DNA: TGCAGCGTTGTGGTAGGAGGAGGCAGGAGCAATCAGCCCCAGCATTTT.

The chain joins TRBV15 to TRBJ2-7, with 10 bases fitting TRBD1. Germline CDR1 reads LNHNV; CDR2 reads YYDKDF (reference sequence). This CDR3 has 18 residues. The trim removed 3 bases at V and 5 bases at J, leaving 16 bases unmatched. The chain's CDR3 is CATSRASGTGVSKNEQYF. The CDR3 bases are TGTGCCACCAGCAGGGCCTCCGGGACAGGGGTTTCTAAGAACGAGCAGTACTTC. The full variable domain, completed using reference TRBV15 and TRBJ2-7, is DAMVIQNPRYQVTQFGKPVTLSCSQTLNHNVMYWYQQKSSQAPKLLFHYYDKDFNNEADTPDNFQSRRPNTSFCFLDIRSPGLGDTAMYLCATSRASGTGVSKNEQYFGPGTRLTVT.

This clone was seen a single time. The J gene is TRBJ1-3, the V gene TRBV10-3, with 7 bases identical to TRBD1. Per the germline V gene, CDR1 is ENHRY and CDR2 is SYGVKD. The CDR3 length is 16 residues. J gave up 0 bases and V 1 base, and 3 bases lay outside the gene matches. Written as DNA, the CDR3 is TGTGCCATCAGTGAGTACAGGGGAAGCTCTGGAAACACCATATATTTT. Translating it yields CAISEYRGSSGNTIYF.

V and J are TRBV5-4 and TRBJ2-1, with 8 bases aligning to TRBD1. CDR1 is SGHNT, CDR2 YYREEE, per germline (reference sequence). V lost 9 bases to trimming and J lost 4 bases; unmatched junction nucleotides: 6. The CDR3 spans 13 residues. The CDR3: CATRDRLYNEQFF. CDR3 DNA: TGTGCCACCCGGGACAGGCTTTACAATGAGCAGTTCTTC.

The rearrangement uses TRBV11-2 and TRBJ1-2, with TRBD1 matching 9 bases. The germline V gene has CDR1 SGHAT and CDR2 FQNNGV. With 4 bases clipped from V and 4 bases from J, the junction kept 10 bases outside the gene matches. The CDR3 totals 16 residues. This CDR3 is CASSSSGPQGAYGYTF. The CDR3, as DNA: TGTGCCAGCAGCTCTAGTGGCCCACAGGGGGCCTATGGCTACACCTTC.

The V and J genes are TRBV19 and TRBJ2-5, with 8 nucleotides matching TRBD2. Germline V lookup: CDR1 LNHDA, CDR2 SQIVND (reference sequence). The CDR3 is 14 residues long. V shed 7 bases and J 3 bases; nucleotides not matched to a gene: 7. The CDR3 region is CASNRGGVEETQYF. CDR3 DNA: TGTGCCAGTAATCGGGGGGGCGTGGAAGAGACCCAGTACTTC.

A few counts support this clone. The chain combines TRBV5-6 with TRBJ1-5, with D perhaps matching TRBD1 (5 bases). CDR1 and CDR2 (germline): SGHDT, YYEEEE. The V end lost 0 bases, the J end lost 5 bases, and 6 bases lay between the germline ends. The CDR3 extends over 13 amino acids. CDR3 coding DNA: TGTGCCAGCAGCTTGGCGGGGGATCAGCCCCAGCATTTT. Translation gives CASSLAGDQPQHF.

The rearrangement uses TRBV14 and TRBJ2-1, with D uncertain. The V end was cut by 0 bases, the J end by 0 bases, with 15 bases between. The CDR3 runs to 18 residues. Germline V gives CDR1 SGHDN, CDR2 FVKESK. The chain's CDR3 is CASSQEFTLTSSYNEQFF. The CDR3 nucleotides are TGTGCCAGCAGCCAAGAATTTACCCTAACGAGCTCCTACAATGAGCAGTTCTTC.

The chain links TRBV4-2 to TRBJ1-6, with 9 nucleotides matching TRBD1. CDR1 and CDR2 (germline): LGHNA, YNFKEQ. J was trimmed by 10 bases and V by 0 bases; bases with no gene match: 7. This CDR3 is 16 amino acids long. CDR3 sequence (DNA): TGTGCCAGCAGCCAAGAATTGGGACAGGGAGGATCACCCCTCCACTTT. It is translated as CASSQELGQGGSPLHF.

The rearrangement uses TRBV5-1 and TRBJ2-5; D is unresolved. V was shortened by 4 bases and J by 3 bases, with 13 bases between the two germline ends. The CDR3 loop spans 14 amino acids. Per the germline V gene, CDR1 is SGHRS and CDR2 is YFSETQ. The DNA of the CDR3 is TGCGCCAGCAGCCCAGGTCTGGGCGAAGAGACCCAGTACTTC. Amino acid sequence: CASSPGLGEETQYF. Together with reference TRBV5-1 and TRBJ2-5, the CDR3 gives the full variable domain: KAGVTQTPRYLIKTRGQQVTLSCSPISGHRSVSWYQQTPGQGLQFLFEYFSETQRNKGNFPGRFSGRQFSNSRSEMNVSTLELGDSALYLCASSPGLGEETQYFGPGTRLLVL.